The 23 T cell receptor beta chains listed next were all sequenced from one sample in a study of cytomegalovirus exposure and HLA in healthy donors. With 60 Vbeta and 13 Jbeta primers, the PCR was carried out. Profiled with immunoSEQ multiplex PCR; TCRdb holds only in-frame clones, not every one. This sample has about 170,000 clones, with 82% found just once. What was sequenced was PBMCs. The receptors shown here come from a girl aged 5-17 years in good health and CMV-seropositive.

This rearrangement joins TRBV7-2 to TRBJ1-5; D is perhaps TRBD1 (5 bases). The CDR3 extends over 13 amino acids. The V gene lost 5 bases and the J gene lost 7 bases, with 12 bases spanning the gap. From germline, CDR1 is SGHTA and CDR2 FQGNSA. The CDR3 is CASSIRGVQPQHF. The CDR3 DNA sequence: TGTGCCAGCAGCATTAGGGGTGTGCAGCCCCAGCATTTT.

V is TRBV10-3 and J is TRBJ2-7; TRBD1 matches 7 bases. Per the germline V gene, CDR1 is ENHRY and CDR2 is SYGVKD. The CDR3 runs to 15 residues. J lost 2 bases, V lost 6 bases, and 10 bases had no gene match. CDR3 in amino acids: CAISRDWTGPYEQYF. The CDR3 nucleotides are TGTGCCATCAGCCGAGATTGGACAGGACCCTACGAGCAGTACTTC.

This clone showed up just once. This sequence joins TRBV27 and TRBJ1-4, with 9 bases matching TRBD1. The germline V gene encodes CDR1 MNHEY and CDR2 SMNVEV (reference sequence). The CDR3 covers 20 residues. The V and J ends lost 5 bases and 8 bases, in that order; junction bases with no gene match: 24. As DNA, the CDR3 is TGTGCCAGCAGTCGATTTGGGACAGGGTCTGGGGGCCCGCGAGGGGAAAAACTGTTTTTT. Translation gives CASSRFGTGSGGPRGEKLFF.

This sequence joins TRBV28 and TRBJ1-5, with D possibly being TRBD1 (5 bases). Trimming stripped 6 bases from V and 5 bases from J, with 17 bases between. Germline V gene lookup returns CDR1 MDHEN and CDR2 SYDVKM. The CDR3 loop spans 15 amino acids. The CDR3 DNA is TGTGCCAGCAGACCGAGTCCAGGGTGGGATCAGCCCCAGCATTTT. Its protein product is CASRPSPGWDQPQHF.

This chain links TRBV7-9 with TRBJ1-1; D not resolved. Germline CDR1 is SEHNR and CDR2 is FQNEAQ (reference sequence). The CDR3 loop spans 12 amino acids. Trimming removed 0 bases at V and 10 bases at J, with 9 bases between. CDR3 sequence (DNA): TGTGCCAGCAGCTTAGCGGTGCGGGGAGCTTTCTTT. This translates into CASSLAVRGAFF.

The CDR3: CATSSQGANGYTF. The CDR3 region has the DNA TGTGCCACCAGCAGTCAGGGGGCGAATGGCTACACCTTC. V and J are TRBV15 and TRBJ1-2, with TRBD1 identical over 8 bases. Per germline, CDR1 LNHNV and CDR2 YYDKDF (reference sequence). The CDR3 covers 13 residues. J gave up 6 bases and V 3 bases, and 3 bases lay outside the gene matches.

This chain uses TRBV9 with TRBJ2-1; TRBD2 matches 11 bases. This CDR3 region has 15 residues. From germline, CDR1 is SGDLS and CDR2 YYNGEE. Losses at the gene ends were 3 bases for V and 8 bases for J; bases not matched to a gene: 7. The CDR3 region has the DNA TGTGCCAGCAGCGCGACTAGCGGGATCAGCCATGAGCAGTTCTTC. It encodes CASSATSGISHEQFF.

This clone was counted between two and nine times. This specimen includes other DNA sequences encoding the same CDR3. V gene TRBV7-2 combines with J gene TRBJ1-2, with a possible D match to TRBD1 (6 bases). V lost 5 bases and J lost 2, with 15 bases in between. The CDR3 totals 15 residues. Germline V CDR1 and CDR2: SGHTA, FQGNSA. The CDR3 DNA follows: TGTGCCAGCAGCCCCTCGCGGGGGCTAAACTATGGCTACACCTTC. It specifies CASSPSRGLNYGYTF.

V and J are TRBV10-1 and TRBJ1-1; D may be TRBD1 (5 bases). V lost 3 bases to trimming and J lost 10 bases, with 12 bases between them. Germline V gene sequence: CDR1 WNHNN, CDR2 SYGVQD (reference sequence). This CDR3 has 12 residues. The DNA of the CDR3 is TGCGCCAGCAGTGAAGCAGGGATGATAGCTTTCTTT. Amino acid sequence: CASSEAGMIAFF.

V is TRBV6-1 and J is TRBJ1-1; 8 nucleotides line up with TRBD1. Germline V CDR1 and CDR2: MNHNS, SASEGT. J gave up 1 base and V 7 bases, and 5 bases lay outside the gene matches. CDR3 length: 14 residues. CDR3 DNA: TGTGCCAGCACCATGGACAGGGAGAACACTGAAGCTTTCTTT. Protein sequence: CASTMDRENTEAFF.

This chain connects TRBV5-1 to TRBJ1-2; D might be TRBD1 (5 bases). V lost 4 bases to trimming and J lost 4 bases, with 20 bases between them. Germline V gene data show CDR1 as SGHRS and CDR2 as YFSETQ. CDR3 size: 16 residues. CDR3 protein: CASSGTTGAAGYGYTF. Here the CDR3 DNA reads TGCGCCAGCAGCGGGACTACCGGGGCCGCTGGCTATGGCTACACCTTC.

The chain recombines TRBV5-1 with TRBJ2-3; D unresolved. The germline CDR1 and CDR2 sequences are SGHRS and YFSETQ. The CDR3 loop spans 15 amino acids. Trimming pared 1 base from V and 2 bases from J, leaving 11 bases between. In DNA, the CDR3 is TGCGCCAGCAGCTTGAACCATGCTAACACAGATACGCAGTATTTT. Translation: CASSLNHANTDTQYF.

The rearrangement uses TRBV30 and TRBJ1-1; D is unresolved. Germline values: CDR1 GTSNPN, CDR2 SVGIG (reference sequence). The CDR3 is made up of 12 amino acids. Trimming removed 2 bases at V and 5 bases at J, with 9 bases between. CDR3 region: CAWSLRGTEAFF. CDR3 in DNA: TGTGCCTGGAGTCTGCGGGGTACTGAAGCTTTCTTT. The full variable domain, in which reference TRBV30 and TRBJ1-1 provide the parts outside the CDR3, is SQTIHQWPATLVQPVGSPLSLECTVEGTSNPNLYWYRQAAGRGLQLLFYSVGIGQISSEVPQNLSASRPQDRQFILSSKKLLLSDSGFYLCAWSLRGTEAFFGQGTRLTVV.

The J gene is TRBJ1-2, the V gene TRBV5-6; D unclear. Germline CDR1 and CDR2: SGHDT and YYEEEE. Trimming cost V 1 base and J 4 bases, with 8 bases left between them. CDR3 length: 13 residues. The CDR3 protein is CASSLRRIYGYTF. The CDR3 DNA follows: TGTGCCAGCAGCTTGCGCAGGATCTATGGCTACACCTTC. Combining the CDR3 with reference TRBV5-6 and TRBJ1-2 gives the whole variable domain DAGVTQSPTHLIKTRGQQVTLRCSPKSGHDTVSWYQQALGQGPQFIFQYYEEEERQRGNFPDRFSGHQFPNYSSELNVNALLLGDSALYLCASSLRRIYGYTFGSGTRLTVV.

The chain combines TRBV11-2 with TRBJ2-1; D not certain. V was cut by 5 bases and J by 6 bases, with 14 bases left in between. This CDR3 region has 14 residues. CDR1 and CDR2 from the germline V gene are SGHAT and FQNNGV. DNA for the CDR3: TGTGCCAGCAGCCCGAGCCGGGTAATCAATGAGCAGTTCTTC. Protein product: CASSPSRVINEQFF.

Of note for this clone: The DNA is left out, because the CDR3 cannot be placed on it with certainty; the CDR3 is given as TCRdb lists it. This chain joins TRBV6-5 and TRBJ2-3; the table calls TRBD2, which could not be checked here. Termini included, the CDR3 measures 15 amino acids. Germline values: CDR1 MNHEY, CDR2 SVGAGI. This CDR3 reads CASSFGSGGTDTQYF.

This clone appeared a single time. The chain has TRBV2 and TRBJ2-6, with no clear D. Germline CDR1 and CDR2: SNHLY and FYNNEI. The V end was cut by 2 bases, the J end by 0 bases, with 11 bases between. The length of the CDR3 is 17 residues. CDR3 sequence: CASSEMGPLSGANVLTF. The CDR3 DNA reads TGTGCCAGCAGTGAAATGGGCCCGCTCTCTGGGGCCAACGTCCTGACTTTC. Full variable domain (remainder filled in from reference TRBV2 and TRBJ2-6): EPEVTQTPSHQVTQMGQEVILRCVPISNHLYFYWYRQILGQKVEFLVSFYNNEISEKSEIFDDQFSVERPDGSNFTLKIRSTKLEDSAMYFCASSEMGPLSGANVLTFGAGSRLTVL.

The chain employs TRBV28 and TRBJ2-7; D is uncertain. Trimming took 3 bases from V and 0 from J, leaving 9 bases between them. The V gene's germline CDR1 is MDHEN and CDR2 SYDVKM. This CDR3 has 14 amino acids. The CDR3 region has the DNA TGTGCCAGCAGTTTTCTCCTGAGCTCCTACGAGCAGTACTTC. Translation: CASSFLLSSYEQYF.

This rearrangement joins TRBV30 to TRBJ2-1, with a weak D call TRBD2 (5 bases). V was trimmed by 1 base and J by 4 bases, leaving 17 bases between them. Germline V gene lookup returns CDR1 GTSNPN and CDR2 SVGIG (reference sequence). The CDR3 extends over 16 amino acids. DNA of the CDR3: TGTGCCTGGAGTGCGAGGGTGCGGGTGGGGTACAATGAGCAGTTCTTC. It encodes CAWSARVRVGYNEQFF.

This clone was counted a single time. This rearrangement joins TRBV5-8 to TRBJ2-5, with 10 bases that match TRBD2. Germline V CDR1 and CDR2: SGHTS, YDEGEE. The J segment lost 5 bases and the V segment lost 0 bases, leaving 7 bases of the junction unmatched. This CDR3 spans 16 amino acids. The CDR3 spells CASSLVPAGGPETQYF. The CDR3 bases are TGTGCCAGCAGCTTGGTCCCAGCGGGGGGGCCGGAGACCCAGTACTTC.

This clone was recorded a few times. The rearrangement joins TRBV5-4 to TRBJ2-2; 12 bases are a match to TRBD2. Losses at the gene ends were 2 bases for V and 4 bases for J; bases not matched to a gene: 9. There are 18 residues in the CDR3. Germline V gene lookup returns CDR1 SGHNT and CDR2 YYREEE (reference sequence). The CDR3 bases are TGTGCCAGCAGCTTTCACCCTAGCGGGAGGGCGGGCACCGGGGAGCTGTTTTTT. Protein sequence: CASSFHPSGRAGTGELFF. The variable domain in full, with the rest retrieved from reference TRBV5-4 and TRBJ2-2, is ETGVTQSPTHLIKTRGQQVTLRCSSQSGHNTVSWYQQALGQGPQFIFQYYREEENGRGNFPPRFSGLQFPNYSSELNVNALELDDSALYLCASSFHPSGRAGTGELFFGEGSRLTVL.

This chain links TRBV4-1 with TRBJ1-1; TRBD1 matches 9 bases. J gave up 4 bases and V 4 bases, and 13 bases lay outside the gene matches. Germline CDR1 and CDR2: MGHRA and YSYEKL. CDR3 length equals 17 residues. The DNA for the CDR3 is TGCGCCAGCAGCCCAAATACCGGGACAGGGAAGGGCACTGAAGCTTTCTTT. The encoded protein is CASSPNTGTGKGTEAFF.

The chain joins TRBV5-6 to TRBJ1-2, with a possible D match to TRBD1 (6 bases). This CDR3 has 14 residues. Deletions cut 3 bases from V and 4 bases from J, with 13 bases between. Per germline, CDR1 SGHDT and CDR2 YYEEEE. In DNA form, the CDR3 reads TGTGCCAGCAGCTCTGACAGGATAATCTATGGCTACACCTTC. This sequence encodes CASSSDRIIYGYTF. Full variable domain (rest looked up from reference TRBV5-6 and TRBJ1-2): DAGVTQSPTHLIKTRGQQVTLRCSPKSGHDTVSWYQQALGQGPQFIFQYYEEEERQRGNFPDRFSGHQFPNYSSELNVNALLLGDSALYLCASSSDRIIYGYTFGSGTRLTVV.